This TCR beta chain was found in a study of T cells in Graves' hyperthyroidism and ophthalmopathy. Study-level findings and limits: Model-based prediction identified ophthalmopathy a median about 6.8 months prior to its onset. Most thyroid clonotypes expanded above 0.001 were also detected in blood.

Germline V gives CDR1 SQVTM, CDR2 ANQGSEA. With V trimmed by 5 bases and J by 0 bases, 7 bases remained unmatched. This CDR3 is built from 15 residues. This clonotype was detected ten times or more. Its target is unknown. Cells are PBMCs isolated from more than 8.5 ml of fresh blood. Amplified TCR beta CDR3 regions came from RNA transcripts. An initial round of RT-PCR targeting the TCR CDR3 relied on the HTBI primer set. TCRdb ran MiXCR on the multiplex PCR reads and lists one entry per CDR3 protein. This sample yields 250,000 to 300,000 distinct CDR3 sequences, of which approximately 17% are seen a single time; approximately 60% belongs to the top ten.

The genes are TRBV29-1 and TRBJ2-7; TRBD2 agrees at 10 bases. The TCR comes from a woman between 55 and 75 years old with Graves' ophthalmopathy. The sequenced material came from blood. The CDR3 is CSVSGTSASSYEQYF. CDR3 in DNA: TGCAGCGTTAGCGGGACTAGCGCCAGCTCCTACGAGCAGTACTTC.